These 2 T cell receptor beta chains originate from one sample sequenced in a study of beta chain features in type 1 diabetes. Expressed TCRB transcripts were sequenced, since all the RNA that had been isolated was reverse transcribed. Sequencing was performed with immunoSEQ multiplex PCR; in TCRdb, only in-frame clones are kept and a portion is missing. The sample records 200,000 to 250,000 clones, approximately 11% being singletons. The sample consisted of central memory CD4+ T cells from blood. The receptor source for this set is a man between 18 and 29 years old in good health.

This clone has only a few counts. This sequence joins TRBV2 and TRBJ2-1; D unresolved. V lost 0 bases and J lost 6, with 9 bases in between. Looked up from germline, CDR1 is SNHLY and CDR2 is FYNNEI. The CDR3 runs to 14 residues. The chain's CDR3 is CASSEARGPNEQFF. The DNA of the CDR3 is TGTGCCAGCAGTGAAGCGCGCGGTCCCAATGAGCAGTTCTTC.

In this sample, this clone turned up a few times. The chain links TRBV7-2 to TRBJ2-7; 9 bases align to TRBD2. Germline trimming cut 1 base from V and 4 bases from J; bases unmatched to any gene: 8. The CDR3 is made up of 16 amino acids. Per germline, CDR1 SGHTA and CDR2 FQGNSA. Written as DNA, the CDR3 is TGTGCCAGCAGCTTAGGAGCTAGCGGGATAGGTTACGAGCAGTACTTC. As protein: CASSLGASGIGYEQYF.